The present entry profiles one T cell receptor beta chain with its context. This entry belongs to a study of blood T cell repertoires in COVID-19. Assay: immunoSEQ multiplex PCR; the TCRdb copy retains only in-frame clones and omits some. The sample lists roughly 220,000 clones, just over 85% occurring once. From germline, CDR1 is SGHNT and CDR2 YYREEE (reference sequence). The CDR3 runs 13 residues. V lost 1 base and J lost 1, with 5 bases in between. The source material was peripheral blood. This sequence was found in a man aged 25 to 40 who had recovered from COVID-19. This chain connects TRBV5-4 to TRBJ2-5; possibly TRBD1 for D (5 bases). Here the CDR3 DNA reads TGTGCCAGCAGCTTGCAGGGCCAAGAGACCCAGTACTTC. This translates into CASSLQGQETQYF.